The present entry profiles one TCR beta chain with its context. This sample is part of a study of blood T cell repertoires in COVID-19. Whole-study context: The United States, Italy and Spain were the sources of the acute and convalescent COVID-19 samples. Nucleic acid was either cDNA or gDNA, and it came from T cells, B-cell-depleted T cells, or PBMCs.

Under the authors' procedure: The assay estimated nucleated cells by amplifying reference gene primers. Profiling relied on immunoSEQ multiplex PCR, and the TCRdb table lists in-frame clones only, not all of them. The V and J calls and the clone size are those of that table, but D and trimming were determined from the DNA. Of a few hundred thousand clones in the sample, roughly 85% were seen once. Germline V gives CDR1 SGHAT, CDR2 FQNNGV. V was shortened by 7 bases and J by 4 bases, with 20 bases between the two germline ends. The CDR3 has 15 amino acids. Sequencing input: peripheral blood. The chain employs TRBV11-2 and TRBJ2-7; a possible D gene is TRBD2 (5 bases). This TCR derives from a woman between 18 and 29 years old with acute or convalescent COVID-19. The DNA for the CDR3 is TGTGCCAGCACCCTCCCCAGTGTGGGCGGGTACGAGCAGTACTTC. This gives the protein CASTLPSVGGYEQYF.